Listed below are T cell receptor beta chains from one sample, sequenced in a study of a mutant IDH1 vaccine in newly diagnosed glioma. For these TCRs, the target antigens are not known. Profiled with immunoSEQ multiplex PCR; TCRdb holds only in-frame clones, not every one. The data show 25,000 to 30,000 clones, roughly 80% seen once. Sample: PBMCs, taken from a glioma patient whose treatment included an IDH1 peptide vaccine. The receptors derive from a woman aged 30 to 39 with glioma. The CDR3 runs from the conserved cysteine through the conserved F or W. A D gene is named only where the DNA matches it firmly. Size values are once, few and many counts, or a class for expanded clones, and some rows have none.

size,length,V,J,D,CDR3,DNA
few,19,TRBV2,TRBJ1-2,TRBD1,CASSPNPLDRTKETDGYTF,TGTGCCAGCAGTCCGAACCCGCTGGACAGGACCAAAGAGACCGATGGCTACACCTTC
NA,12,TRBV5-1,TRBJ2-3,TRBD2,CASWGGGDTQYF,TGCGCCAGCTGGGGCGGGGGAGATACGCAGTATTTT
NA,15,TRBV7-9,TRBJ1-4,NA,CASSSQGSTNEKLFF,TGTGCCAGCAGTTCCCAGGGTTCCACTAATGAAAAACTGTTTTTT
NA,14,TRBV18,TRBJ1-2,NA,CASSPLEVDYGYTF,TGTGCCAGCTCACCACTCGAGGTAGACTATGGCTACACCTTC
NA,16,TRBV6-6,TRBJ1-2,TRBD1,CASSYSGQAYSFGYTF,TGTGCCAGCAGTTACTCCGGACAGGCCTACTCGTTTGGCTACACCTTC
once,15,TRBV9,TRBJ2-7,TRBD1,CASSVGQGVSYEQYF,TGTGCCAGCAGCGTAGGACAGGGGGTTTCCTACGAGCAGTACTTC
NA,15,TRBV6-5,TRBJ1-5,TRBD1,CASSRTGGRGQPQHF,TGTGCCAGCAGCCGTACAGGGGGTAGGGGTCAGCCCCAGCATTTT
NA,14,TRBV27,TRBJ2-2,NA,CASSFHTGTGELFF,TGTGCCAGCAGTTTCCATACTGGGACCGGGGAGCTGTTTTTT
NA,13,TRBV28,TRBJ2-5,NA,CASSFPSLETQYF,TGTGCCAGCAGTTTTCCGTCTTTGGAGACCCAGTACTTC
medium-sized,12,TRBV29-1,TRBJ1-2,NA,CSVDSHRDGYTF,TGCAGCGTTGACAGCCACAGGGATGGCTACACCTTC
once,13,TRBV4-2,TRBJ2-7,NA,CASSLRGTYEQYF,TGTGCCAGCAGCCTCCGGGGAACCTACGAGCAGTACTTC
NA,13,TRBV6-5,TRBJ2-7,TRBD2,CASSGRGAYEQYF,TGTGCCAGCAGTGGGCGGGGGGCCTACGAGCAGTACTTC
NA,16,TRBV7-2,TRBJ2-1,NA,CASSPSVGRFVNEQFF,TGTGCCAGCAGCCCCAGCGTAGGGAGGTTTGTGAATGAGCAGTTCTTC
NA,15,TRBV5-1,TRBJ2-5,TRBD2,CASSMAGDLQETQYF,TGCGCCAGCAGTATGGCGGGAGACTTACAAGAGACCCAGTACTTC
few,14,TRBV5-4,TRBJ2-7,NA,CASSLDRLGDEQYF,TGTGCCAGCAGCTTGGATAGGCTTGGGGACGAGCAGTACTTC
NA,14,TRBV5-1,TRBJ1-4,NA,CASQTGRPNEKLFF,TGCGCCAGCCAGACGGGACGGCCAAATGAAAAACTGTTTTTT